This T cell receptor (beta chain) was documented in a study of human T cells and chemical hapten exposure. Overall study findings and caveats: The number of TCRs above 1 in 1000 frequency did not change after DPC sensitization.

Concerning this clonotype itself: The antigen is undetermined.

TCRdb called the RACE reads again in MiXCR, with one record for every CDR3 protein. Of 210,000 or so distinct CDR3 sequences listed, 20% to 25% were seen once; the top ten hold 2% to 2.5%. Regarding time point: patch test 3, about 24 weeks after DPC sensitization. The treatment: therapeutic diphenylcyclopropenone sensitization with weekly scalp DPC. V shed 2 bases, J shed 7 bases, and the junction held 7 bases outside the gene matches. CDR3 size: 14 residues. Germline values: CDR1 MNHEY, CDR2 SVGEGT. This receptor was identified in a woman aged 40 to 50 with alopecia areata. Some clones in this sample may be carry-over from other donors' samples. Sequenced here: whole blood, sampled in connection with sensitization to the hapten diphenylcyclopropenone (DPC). The chain has TRBV6-2 or TRBV6-3 and TRBJ2-7, with TRBD2 matching over 8 bases. CDR3 amino acids: CASSYAGLVAEQYF. Here the CDR3 DNA reads TGTGCCAGCAGTTACGCGGGACTAGTGGCAGAGCAGTACTTC.